These 13 T cell receptor beta chains came from one sample sequenced in a study of cytomegalovirus exposure and HLA in healthy donors. The PCR was carried out with 60 Vbeta primers and 13 Jbeta primers. Clones were sequenced by immunoSEQ multiplex PCR, and TCRdb holds only the in-frame ones, with some missing. The sample consists of about 120,000 clones, 80% to 85% of them appearing once. The specimen sequenced was PBMCs. These receptors all stem from a woman aged 40 to 50 in good health and CMV-seronegative.

The rearrangement uses TRBV18 and TRBJ2-1, with TRBD2 matching over 10 bases. Per the germline V gene, CDR1 is KGHSH and CDR2 is LQKENI. The CDR3 runs to 16 residues. V dropped 4 bases and J dropped 4; count of bases not matched to a gene: 7. The CDR3 here is CASSQRTSGDYNEQFF. The CDR3 DNA reads TGTGCCAGCTCACAACGAACTAGCGGGGATTACAATGAGCAGTTCTTC. Full variable domain (rest looked up from reference TRBV18 and TRBJ2-1): NAGVMQNPRHLVRRRGQEARLRCSPMKGHSHVYWYRQLPEEGLKFMVYLQKENIIDESGMPKERFSAEFPKEGPSILRIQQVVRGDSAAYFCASSQRTSGDYNEQFFGPGTRLTVL.

This sequence joins TRBV7-3 and TRBJ2-1; D not resolved. Per the germline V gene, CDR1 is SGHTA and CDR2 is FQGTGA. The CDR3 contains 16 residues. Trimming took 5 bases from V and 1 from J, leaving 15 bases between them. The CDR3 DNA reads TGTGCCAGCAGCGCCCGACTTGTAAATTCCTACAATGAGCAGTTCTTC. This translates into CASSARLVNSYNEQFF.

This clone was observed a handful of times. The chain recombines TRBV7-9 with TRBJ1-4; D is ambiguous. The CDR3 is made up of 15 amino acids. Germline V lookup: CDR1 SEHNR, CDR2 FQNEAQ (reference sequence). The V and J ends lost 0 bases and 7 bases respectively, with 12 bases between them. The CDR3 reads CASSLANSLGEKLFF. The CDR3 DNA reads as TGTGCCAGCAGCTTAGCCAACAGTTTGGGTGAAAAACTGTTTTTT.

The chain recombines TRBV11-2 with TRBJ1-1, with D tentatively TRBD1 (6 bases). The V gene lost 3 bases and the J gene lost 0 bases, with 14 bases spanning the gap. This CDR3 contains 16 residues. Germline V gene sequence: CDR1 SGHAT, CDR2 FQNNGV. CDR3 DNA: TGTGCCAGCAGCTTGGGGACAACCGCATTGAACACTGAAGCTTTCTTT. Encoded protein: CASSLGTTALNTEAFF.

This rearrangement joins TRBV6-5 to TRBJ2-7; 7 bases align to TRBD1. The CDR3 sequence is 14 residues long. Germline values: CDR1 MNHEY, CDR2 SVGAGI. Trimming removed 6 bases from V and 0 bases from J; junction bases left unmatched: 5. CDR3 in amino acids: CASSQTGISYEQYF. In DNA, the CDR3 is TGTGCCAGCAGCCAGACAGGGATCTCCTACGAGCAGTACTTC.

The chain is built from TRBV27 and TRBJ1-1, with D unclear. V was shortened by 2 bases and J by 5 bases, with 12 bases between the two germline ends. The germline V gene has CDR1 MNHEY and CDR2 SMNVEV (reference sequence). The CDR3 consists of 14 residues. The CDR3 reads CASSLGAGSTEAFF. The CDR3 nucleotides are TGTGCCAGCAGTTTAGGAGCGGGTAGTACTGAAGCTTTCTTT.

The chain has TRBV2 and TRBJ2-1, with D possibly matching TRBD1 (6 bases). Germline V gene lookup returns CDR1 SNHLY and CDR2 FYNNEI. The CDR3 is 13 amino acids. V dropped 6 bases and J dropped 2 bases, with 8 bases sitting between them. In DNA, the CDR3 is TGTGCCAGCAGCCGGGACACCTACAATGAGCAGTTCTTC. Translated, it gives CASSRDTYNEQFF.

V is TRBV18 and J is TRBJ1-2; D possibly corresponds to TRBD1 (5 bases). Trimming took off 2 bases at V and 5 bases at J, with 9 bases between the two ends. The CDR3 is 13 amino acids. CDR1 and CDR2 from the germline V gene are KGHSH and LQKENI. CDR3 amino acids: CASSPGHLYGYTF. In DNA, the CDR3 is TGTGCCAGCTCACCAGGACATCTTTATGGCTACACCTTC.

The rearrangement joins TRBV5-1 to TRBJ2-7; TRBD1 aligns across 7 bases. With V trimmed by 1 base and J by 7 bases, 17 bases remained unmatched. This CDR3 is built from 17 residues. Germline CDR1 reads SGHRS; CDR2 reads YFSETQ. CDR3 region: CASSLYLGTVGFGEQYF. In nucleotides, the CDR3 is TGCGCCAGCAGCTTGTATCTGGGGACAGTGGGATTTGGGGAGCAGTACTTC.

The V and J genes are TRBV15 and TRBJ1-4; TRBD1 might be the D (6 bases). There are 12 residues in the CDR3. Per germline, CDR1 LNHNV and CDR2 YYDKDF (reference sequence). In DNA form, the CDR3 reads TGTGCAGCCTCCGGACAGAATGAAAAACTGTTTTTT. Protein sequence: CAASGQNEKLFF.

The chain has TRBV29-1 and TRBJ2-3; 9 positions match TRBD2. The CDR3 consists of 16 residues. Trimming removed 4 bases from V and 0 bases from J; junction bases left unmatched: 8. Germline V gives CDR1 SQVTM, CDR2 ANQGSEA. The chain's CDR3 is CSVADSGGPSTDTQYF. CDR3 in DNA: TGCAGCGTTGCTGATAGCGGGGGACCTAGCACAGATACGCAGTATTTT.

The chain employs TRBV27 and TRBJ2-6, with 7 bases identical to TRBD1. Germline CDR1 is MNHEY and CDR2 is SMNVEV (reference sequence). The J segment lost 0 bases and the V segment lost 5 bases, leaving 13 bases of the junction unmatched. The CDR3 runs to 19 residues. The CDR3 spells CASSKTGTVLHSGANVLTF. The DNA for the CDR3 is TGTGCCAGCAGTAAAACCGGGACAGTTCTTCACTCTGGGGCCAACGTCCTGACTTTC.

The chain carries TRBV28 and TRBJ2-7, with D possibly TRBD1 on 6 matching bases. Per germline, CDR1 MDHEN and CDR2 SYDVKM. The CDR3 is 14 amino acids. Trimming removed 6 bases at V and 5 bases at J, with 17 bases between. The CDR3 sequence is CASSLTGVRHEQYF. The CDR3 nucleotides are TGTGCCAGCAGCTTGACAGGAGTCCGACACGAGCAGTACTTC.